This T cell receptor beta chain was sequenced during a study of cytomegalovirus exposure and HLA in healthy donors. General study results and limits: Accurate predictions that matched the HLA-A and HLA-B alleles of most subjects were reportedly made from TCR beta sequences. By HLA locus, TCR association rates varied in a later analysis, with DRB1 showing the most and HLA-C the fewest. A later analysis linked a missense DCLRE1C variant to TCR beta V- and J-gene trimming. Most of the TCR beta V segments (in an earlier analysis) were productive either about 90% or about 30% of the time.

With respect to this clone: Its antigen is as yet unknown.

The PCR contained 60 Vbeta and 13 Jbeta primers. The protocol was immunoSEQ multiplex PCR, while the TCRdb copy is restricted to in-frame clones and leaves out a portion. Of around 150,000 clones in the sample, over 50% were seen once. The V end lost 5 bases, the J end lost 3 bases, and 13 bases lay between the germline ends. The CDR3 has 14 residues. Germline CDR1 reads LNHDA; CDR2 reads SQIVND (reference sequence). The sample taken for sequencing was PBMCs. This chain joins TRBV19 and TRBJ1-1; D may be TRBD1 (6 bases). The receptor was isolated from a human donor in good health. Here the CDR3 reads CASSPNREYTEAFF. In DNA form, the CDR3 reads TGTGCCAGTAGTCCGAACAGGGAGTACACTGAAGCTTTCTTT. The full variable domain, in which reference TRBV19 and TRBJ1-1 provide the parts outside the CDR3, is DGGITQSPKYLFRKEGQNVTLSCEQNLNHDAMYWYRQDPGQGLRLIYYSQIVNDFQKGDIAEGYSVSREKKESFPLTVTSAQKNPTAFYLCASSPNREYTEAFFGQGTRLTVV.